Below, 22 T cell receptor beta chains from the same sample are listed, as sequenced in a study of STAT5B mutations in CD4+ large granular lymphocyte leukemia. Using immunoSEQ multiplex PCR, the repertoire was profiled, and TCRdb retains in-frame clones only, with some absent. Of some 30,000 clones in the sample, about 82% were seen once. Specimen: CD4+ T cells from blood buffy coats. The origin of the receptors is a human donor in good health.

The rearrangement links TRBV7-7 to TRBJ2-5; TRBD2 might be the D (6 bases). Trimming shortened V by 6 bases and J by 5 bases, and 13 bases separated the two germline ends. CDR1 is SSHAT, CDR2 FNYEAQ, per germline (reference sequence). The CDR3 is made up of 13 amino acids. CDR3 sequence: CASSPGSAETQYF. CDR3 DNA: TGTGCCAGCAGTCCCGGGAGCGCGGAGACCCAGTACTTC.

The gene calls are TRBV28 and TRBJ2-7, with D perhaps matching TRBD2 (6 bases). The germline CDR1 and CDR2 sequences are MDHEN and SYDVKM. This CDR3 is built from 14 residues. The V and J ends lost 6 bases and 3 bases respectively, with 15 bases between them. CDR3: CASRRRGIFYEQYF. CDR3 bases: TGTGCCAGCAGAAGGCGGGGTATTTTCTACGAGCAGTACTTC.

In this sample, this clone turned up once. This chain joins TRBV5-6 and TRBJ2-2; D perhaps matches TRBD1 (6 bases). The germline V gene has CDR1 SGHDT and CDR2 YYEEEE. V lost 2 bases to trimming and J lost 5 bases, with 10 bases between them. The CDR3 runs to 14 residues. For the CDR3, the DNA is TGTGCCAGCAGCTTTTTTGACAGGACCGGGGAGCTGTTTTTT. This codes for CASSFFDRTGELFF.

This clone was recorded only once. V gene TRBV19 combines with J gene TRBJ1-5; 10 bases map to TRBD1. The junction had 7 bases not matched to a gene; V was cut back by 5 bases and J by 9 bases. The germline V gene has CDR1 LNHDA and CDR2 SQIVND (reference sequence). The CDR3 contains 14 residues. This CDR3 reads CASSPDRGRGPQHF. The DNA for the CDR3 is TGTGCCAGTAGTCCCGACAGGGGGCGCGGGCCCCAGCATTTT. Complete variable domain (other parts from reference TRBV19 and TRBJ1-5): DGGITQSPKYLFRKEGQNVTLSCEQNLNHDAMYWYRQDPGQGLRLIYYSQIVNDFQKGDIAEGYSVSREKKESFPLTVTSAQKNPTAFYLCASSPDRGRGPQHFGDGTRLSIL.

The rearrangement joins TRBV6-5 to TRBJ2-7; the match to TRBD1 covers 9 bases. The CDR3 runs to 15 residues. With 7 bases clipped from V and 1 base from J, the junction kept 8 bases outside the gene matches. CDR1 and CDR2 from the germline V gene are MNHEY and SVGAGI. This chain's CDR3 is CASTRTGVGSYEQYF. CDR3 DNA: TGTGCCAGCACACGGACAGGGGTTGGATCCTACGAGCAGTACTTC.

This rearrangement joins TRBV9 to TRBJ1-5; D unclear. CDR3 length: 13 amino acids. Between the trimmed V and J ends, which lost 0 bases and 5 bases, there was a span of 6 bases. From germline, CDR1 is SGDLS and CDR2 YYNGEE. CDR3 nucleotides: TGTGCCAGCAGCGTAGCTGGGGATCAGCCCCAGCATTTT. Amino acids: CASSVAGDQPQHF.

This chain connects TRBV19 to TRBJ2-3; the match to TRBD1 covers 8 bases. The length of the CDR3 is 18 residues. Trimming cost V 1 base and J 2 bases; bases outside gene matches: 11. Looked up from germline, CDR1 is LNHDA and CDR2 is SQIVND (reference sequence). The CDR3 region has the DNA TGTGCCAGTAGTATAGGTCACCGGACAGGGCCACTCACAGATACGCAGTATTTT. Residues: CASSIGHRTGPLTDTQYF.

The sample holds one count of this clone. V gene TRBV7-6 combines with J gene TRBJ2-2; a possible D gene is TRBD1 (6 bases). V was clipped by 2 bases and J by 6 bases, with 19 bases between them. The CDR3 spans 17 residues. CDR1 and CDR2 (germline): SGHVS, FNYEAQ. The CDR3 region has the DNA TGTGCCAGCAGCTTAATGGGTCCAGGGGCAAAAGCCGGGGAGCTGTTTTTT. It yields the protein CASSLMGPGAKAGELFF. The variable domain in full, with the rest retrieved from reference TRBV7-6 and TRBJ2-2, is GAGVSQSPRYKVTKRGQDVALRCDPISGHVSLYWYRQALGQGPEFLTYFNYEAQQDKSGLPNDRFSAERPEGSISTLTIQRTEQRDSAMYRCASSLMGPGAKAGELFFGEGSRLTVL.

The chain recombines TRBV7-8 with TRBJ1-2, with 8 positions matching TRBD1. This CDR3 has 14 amino acids. J was trimmed by 5 bases and V by 4 bases; bases with no gene match: 6. Germline CDR1 is SGHVS and CDR2 is FQNEAQ. CDR3 coding DNA: TGTGCCAGCAGCTCACGACAGGGGCAATATGGCTACACCTTC. Its translation is CASSSRQGQYGYTF.

The chain combines TRBV19 with TRBJ1-5, with D hard to call. CDR1 is LNHDA and CDR2 is SQIVND in the germline V gene (reference sequence). Trimming took off 9 bases at V and 1 base at J, with 4 bases between the two ends. There are 11 residues in the CDR3. CDR3 bases: TGTGCCAGCAGCAGCAATCAGCCCCAGCATTTT. Protein: CASSSNQPQHF.

The CDR3 DNA follows: TGTGCCAGCACCTTCCGGGGGCGCGGATACTCCTACGAGCAGTACTTC. Its translation: CASTFRGRGYSYEQYF. The chain employs TRBV28 and TRBJ2-7; possibly TRBD1 or TRBD2 for D (6 bases each). Trimming removed 7 bases at V and 0 bases at J, with 19 bases between. Germline assignment: CDR1 MDHEN and CDR2 SYDVKM. CDR3 size: 16 residues.

The gene calls are TRBV30 and TRBJ1-1; 8 bases are a match to TRBD1. V lost 1 base, J lost 5 bases, and 3 bases stayed unmatched. Germline CDR1 and CDR2: GTSNPN and SVGIG (reference sequence). This CDR3 is 13 amino acids long. CDR3 protein: CAWSEDRVTEAFF. As DNA, the CDR3 is TGTGCCTGGAGTGAGGACAGGGTGACTGAAGCTTTCTTT.

CDR3 amino acids: CASSTGQDNYGYTF. The DNA of the CDR3 is TGCGCCAGCAGCACCGGACAGGACAACTATGGCTACACCTTC. The chain couples TRBV5-1 to TRBJ1-2, with TRBD1 identical over 7 bases. The CDR3 covers 14 residues. Germline V gene sequence: CDR1 SGHRS, CDR2 YFSETQ. Losses at the gene ends were 4 bases for V and 2 bases for J; bases not matched to a gene: 5.

The rearrangement links TRBV19 to TRBJ1-2, with D possibly matching TRBD1 (5 bases). CDR3 length equals 15 residues. Trimming took off 7 bases at V and 6 bases at J, with 21 bases between the two ends. CDR1 and CDR2 from the germline V gene are LNHDA and SQIVND (reference sequence). The CDR3 region has the DNA TGTGCCAGTACACCAAGGACGGGGCCCTTGGATGGCTACACCTTC. It codes for CASTPRTGPLDGYTF.

The CDR3 sequence: CASSDLRGTTYEQYF. The CDR3 bases are TGTGCCAGTAGTGATCTGCGGGGGACAACCTACGAGCAGTACTTC. The chain combines TRBV19 with TRBJ2-7; weak D call: TRBD2 (7 bases). The germline V gene has CDR1 LNHDA and CDR2 SQIVND (reference sequence). V lost 5 bases and J lost 2, with 16 bases in between. This CDR3 has 15 amino acids.

This chain connects TRBV7-3 to TRBJ2-3, with no clear D. The CDR3 is 16 amino acids. Trimming shortened V by 1 base and J by 0 bases, and 11 bases separated the two germline ends. CDR1 is SGHTA and CDR2 is FQGTGA in the germline V gene. For the CDR3, the DNA is TGTGCCAGCAGCTTAATGAGCGCTACTAGCACAGATACGCAGTATTTT. This sequence encodes CASSLMSATSTDTQYF.

J is TRBJ2-2 and V is TRBV28; no clear D gene. Trimming took off 6 bases at V and 5 bases at J, with 10 bases between the two ends. CDR1 and CDR2 (germline): MDHEN, SYDVKM. The CDR3 is 13 amino acids. In DNA form, the CDR3 reads TGTGCCAGCAGCCCTAGGGCTACCGGGGAGCTGTTTTTT. Encoded protein: CASSPRATGELFF.

CDR3 DNA: TGTGCCAGCAGCCCGTACAGGGGGGCGAACACTGAAGCTTTCTTT. This gives the protein CASSPYRGANTEAFF. The V call is TRBV7-2, the J call TRBJ1-1; 8 nucleotides align to TRBD1. The CDR3 covers 15 residues. Germline-derived CDR1 and CDR2 are SGHTA and FQGNSA. After removal of 5 bases from V and 1 base from J, the junction contained 6 bases not matched to a gene.

The V and J genes are TRBV28 and TRBJ2-7; D remains ambiguous. Between the trimmed V and J ends, which lost 6 bases and 5 bases, there was a span of 20 bases. The CDR3 spans 15 residues. The germline gives CDR1 MDHEN, CDR2 SYDVKM. In DNA, the CDR3 is TGTGCCAGCAGCTCCCCAGAGTGGGAACGGAACGAGCAGTACTTC. Translating gives CASSSPEWERNEQYF.

CDR3 region: CASSTDYNEKLFF. DNA of the CDR3: TGTGCCAGCAGCACGGACTACAATGAAAAACTGTTTTTT. The V gene is TRBV6-1, the J gene TRBJ1-4; D gene ambiguous. The CDR3 is made up of 13 amino acids. The germline gives CDR1 MNHNS, CDR2 SASEGT. Trimming took 6 bases from V and 5 from J, leaving 10 bases between them.

The chain links TRBV30 to TRBJ2-5; 11 nucleotides match TRBD2. Germline-derived CDR1 and CDR2 are GTSNPN and SVGIG (reference sequence). This CDR3 has 15 amino acids. With 5 bases clipped from V and 2 bases from J, the junction kept 7 bases outside the gene matches. CDR3 bases: TGTGCCTGGGGCGCTAGCGGGAGGTCTCAAGAGACCCAGTACTTC. It encodes CAWGASGRSQETQYF.

V and J are TRBV29-1 and TRBJ1-1, with 8 bases matching TRBD1. Trimming cost V 7 bases and J 2 bases; bases outside gene matches: 9. Germline CDR1 SQVTM, CDR2 ANQGSEA. There are 14 residues in the CDR3. This CDR3 reads CSAGQVGGNTEAFF. In DNA form, the CDR3 reads TGCAGCGCGGGACAGGTCGGGGGAAACACTGAAGCTTTCTTT.